The 26 T cell receptor beta chains listed next were all sequenced from one sample in a study of shared clonotypes between healthy human individuals. Data came from immunoSEQ multiplex PCR; TCRdb stores just in-frame clones and leaves some out. The table lists roughly 2.6 million clones, roughly nine tenths of them singletons. Sequencing was carried out using naive CD4+ T cells sorted from blood. Subset specified: CD45RA+ positively selected. Source of these receptors: a man between 18 and 29 years old in good health.

This clone was seen once. Different DNA sequences within this sample yield the same CDR3. The chain is built from TRBV30 and TRBJ2-7; TRBD1 might be the D (6 bases). This CDR3 has 12 amino acids. Germline CDR1 and CDR2: GTSNPN and SVGIG (reference sequence). V dropped 0 bases and J dropped 7 bases, with 10 bases sitting between them. In nucleotides, the CDR3 is TGTGCCTGGAGTGTATGGGGGCGGGAGCAGTACTTC. Its protein is CAWSVWGREQYF. Combining the CDR3 with reference TRBV30 and TRBJ2-7 gives the whole variable domain SQTIHQWPATLVQPVGSPLSLECTVEGTSNPNLYWYRQAAGRGLQLLFYSVGIGQISSEVPQNLSASRPQDRQFILSSKKLLLSDSGFYLCAWSVWGREQYFGPGTRLTVT.

The chain uses TRBV21-1 and TRBJ1-5; TRBD1 was called by the table and not checked on the DNA. TRBV21-1 is a known pseudogene. This CDR3 has 20 residues. The CDR3 DNA sequence: TGTGCCAGCAGCAAAGGTCACAGGCCTCAAGGCGCCTATAGCAATCAGCCCCAGCATTTT. Translating gives CASSKGHRPQGAYSNQPQHF.

The chain recombines TRBV4-3 with TRBJ2-3, with unresolved D. The V gene's germline CDR1 is LGHNA and CDR2 YSLEER. The V gene lost 0 bases and the J gene lost 2 bases, with 6 bases spanning the gap. There are 14 residues in the CDR3. The CDR3 reads CASSQEPTTDTQYF. The CDR3, as DNA: TGCGCCAGCAGCCAAGAACCTACCACAGATACGCAGTATTTT.

The rearrangement links TRBV4-3 to TRBJ2-3; 7 nucleotides line up with TRBD2. V was pared by 1 base and J by 4 bases, with 8 bases of the junction left unmatched. The CDR3 consists of 16 residues. CDR1 and CDR2 (germline): LGHNA, YSLEER. DNA of the CDR3: TGCGCCAGCAGCCAAGTATCCAGCGGGATTGCAGATACGCAGTATTTT. Translation gives CASSQVSSGIADTQYF.

The chain couples TRBV10-3 to TRBJ2-5; D not certain. The length of the CDR3 is 13 residues. Trimming removed 5 bases from V and 5 bases from J, with 12 bases in between. CDR1 and CDR2 from the germline V gene are ENHRY and SYGVKD. In nucleotides, the CDR3 is TGTGCCATCAGTTCCAACCGCGCGGAGACCCAGTACTTC. Translating it yields CAISSNRAETQYF.

The chain uses TRBV9 and TRBJ2-2, with D possibly being TRBD2 (5 bases). There are 14 residues in the CDR3. V lost 4 bases, J lost 1 base, and 8 bases lay in between. The V gene's germline CDR1 is SGDLS and CDR2 YYNGEE. The CDR3 loop is CASSQRLNTGELFF. The CDR3 DNA reads as TGTGCCAGCAGCCAGCGGTTGAACACCGGGGAGCTGTTTTTT.

J is TRBJ1-6 and V is TRBV6-5, with 8 bases aligning to TRBD1. Trimming removed 6 bases from V and 7 bases from J; junction bases left unmatched: 5. CDR3 length equals 14 residues. Germline V gene sequence: CDR1 MNHEY, CDR2 SVGAGI. The CDR3, as DNA: TGTGCCAGCAGAATAGGGACAGGAAATTCACCCCTCCACTTT. Translation gives CASRIGTGNSPLHF.

Written as DNA, the CDR3 is TGTGCCAGCAGCTTGGCACAGGGCGGCTCACCCCTCCACTTT. Translated, it gives CASSLAQGGSPLHF. J is TRBJ1-6 and V is TRBV5-5; D may be TRBD1 (6 bases). With 0 bases removed from V and 10 bases from J, the gap between germline ends came to 11 bases. This CDR3 region has 14 residues. The germline V gene has CDR1 SGHKS and CDR2 YYEKEE (reference sequence). The whole variable domain, remainder taken from reference TRBV5-5 and TRBJ1-6, is DAGVTQSPTHLIKTRGQQVTLRCSPISGHKSVSWYQQVLGQGPQFIFQYYEKEERGRGNFPDRFSARQFPNYSSELNVNALLLGDSALYLCASSLAQGGSPLHFGNGTRLTVT.

This clone was recorded a few times. This chain links TRBV25-1 with TRBJ1-4; D possibly corresponds to TRBD1 (5 bases). The germline V and J ends were trimmed by 3 bases and 7 bases, with 12 bases remaining between them. Germline loops: CDR1 MGHDK, CDR2 SYGVNS. This CDR3 spans 14 amino acids. CDR3 sequence (DNA): TGTGCCAGCAGTGAGACAGTGTTAAGTGAAAAACTGTTTTTT. It encodes CASSETVLSEKLFF.

This chain connects TRBV6-5 to TRBJ2-7, with 8 bases matching TRBD2. There are 12 residues in the CDR3. Germline V gives CDR1 MNHEY, CDR2 SVGAGI. Germline trimming cut 5 bases from V and 9 bases from J; bases unmatched to any gene: 6. CDR3 region: CASSQGLERQYF. The CDR3 DNA reads TGTGCCAGCAGTCAGGGACTAGAGCGGCAGTACTTC.

Of note for this clone: Other nucleotide sequences in the sample specify the same CDR3. The V gene is TRBV6-5, the J gene TRBJ1-4; possibly TRBD1 for D (6 bases). The CDR3 is 12 residues long. Germline V gene lookup returns CDR1 MNHEY and CDR2 SVGAGI. V was cut by 6 bases and J by 8 bases, with 10 bases left in between. The CDR3: CASRTGGEKLFF. The CDR3 DNA reads TGTGCCAGCAGGACAGGAGGGGAAAAACTGTTTTTT.

In regard to this clone: The same CDR3 is also encoded by other DNA sequences in this sample. The chain couples TRBV5-6 to TRBJ2-1; TRBD1 is a possible D gene (6 bases). The CDR3 consists of 13 residues. Looked up from germline, CDR1 is SGHDT and CDR2 is YYEEEE. V shed 0 bases and J shed 8 bases, with 9 bases lying between them. CDR3 loop: CASSLDRAHEQFF. The CDR3 bases are TGTGCCAGCAGCTTGGACAGGGCCCATGAGCAGTTCTTC.

The chain recombines TRBV19 with TRBJ2-7, with D unclear. CDR3 length equals 13 residues. Between the trimmed V and J ends, which lost 4 bases and 3 bases, there was a span of 10 bases. Germline V lookup: CDR1 LNHDA, CDR2 SQIVND (reference sequence). The DNA of the CDR3 is TGTGCCAGTAGTAAGGCAGCCAGCTACGAGCAGTACTTC. Translating it yields CASSKAASYEQYF.

V and J are TRBV7-2 and TRBJ1-2; no definite D call. The V gene's germline CDR1 is SGHTA and CDR2 FQGNSA. The V gene lost 7 bases and the J gene lost 2 bases, with 8 bases spanning the gap. CDR3 length: 12 amino acids. The CDR3 DNA reads TGTGCCAGCACCCTGAGGAACTATGGCTACACCTTC. This codes for CASTLRNYGYTF.

The CDR3 loop reads CAISESTSSADTQYF. CDR3 in DNA: TGTGCCATCAGTGAGTCGACTAGCTCGGCCGATACGCAGTATTTT. The V and J genes are TRBV10-3 and TRBJ2-3; 7 positions agree with TRBD2. V was clipped by 0 bases and J by 6 bases; unmatched bases: 6. The CDR3 is 15 residues long. Germline loops: CDR1 ENHRY, CDR2 SYGVKD.

Comment on this clone: This sample includes further DNA sequences coding for the same CDR3. The rearrangement uses TRBV10-3 and TRBJ2-2, with D perhaps matching TRBD2 (6 bases). V lost 2 bases and J 2 bases, leaving 12 bases between the germline ends. Germline CDR1 reads ENHRY; CDR2 reads SYGVKD. The CDR3 has 16 amino acids. The CDR3 protein is CAISETGTLNTGELFF. CDR3 coding DNA: TGTGCCATCAGTGAGACCGGGACTCTAAACACCGGGGAGCTGTTTTTT.

Notes on this clone: This same CDR3 is encoded by further DNA sequences in the sample. V gene TRBV5-1 combines with J gene TRBJ2-1; D may be TRBD2 (5 bases). Germline assignment: CDR1 SGHRS and CDR2 YFSETQ. Trimming left V 3 bases short and J 0 bases short, with 7 bases between. The CDR3 spans 14 residues. The CDR3 nucleotides are TGCGCCAGCAGCTCAGAGGGCTCCTACAATGAGCAGTTCTTC. Its translation is CASSSEGSYNEQFF.

The V call is TRBV16, the J call TRBJ2-7, with D perhaps TRBD1 or TRBD2 (5 bases each). CDR3 length: 16 amino acids. The germline V and J ends were trimmed by 0 bases and 3 bases, with 15 bases remaining between them. Germline CDR1 reads KGHSY; CDR2 reads FQNENV. CDR3 residues: CASSQSFPGRSYEQYF. The CDR3 DNA reads as TGTGCCAGCAGCCAATCTTTCCCGGGACGGAGCTACGAGCAGTACTTC.

V gene TRBV10-3 combines with J gene TRBJ2-1; D gene ambiguous. The V and J ends lost 2 bases and 6 bases respectively, with 14 bases between them. Germline V lookup: CDR1 ENHRY, CDR2 SYGVKD. The CDR3 has 15 residues. CDR3 protein: CAISEPTRLVNEQFF. For the CDR3, the DNA is TGTGCCATCAGTGAGCCTACGAGGCTAGTCAATGAGCAGTTCTTC.

The chain has TRBV9 and TRBJ2-7; a weak D match, TRBD2 (7 bases). Germline-derived CDR1 and CDR2 are SGDLS and YYNGEE. The CDR3 loop spans 14 amino acids. Deletions cut 1 base from V and 6 bases from J, with 14 bases between. The CDR3 nucleotides are TGTGCCAGCAGCGTAACAGGGACTATCAGCGAGCAGTACTTC. Protein: CASSVTGTISEQYF.

The chain uses TRBV9 and TRBJ1-5; D gene unclear. Germline CDR1 SGDLS, CDR2 YYNGEE. V dropped 3 bases and J dropped 4 bases, with 20 bases sitting between them. There are 17 residues in the CDR3. CDR3 amino acids: CASSAGTVAGPNQPQHF. The CDR3 nucleotides are TGTGCCAGCAGCGCAGGTACGGTTGCGGGCCCTAATCAGCCCCAGCATTTT.

This chain links TRBV7-6 with TRBJ2-2; TRBD2 agrees at 14 bases. The CDR3 covers 17 residues. The trim removed 6 bases at V and 3 bases at J, leaving 6 bases unmatched. Per germline, CDR1 SGHVS and CDR2 FNYEAQ. The chain's CDR3 is CASRPGLAGVYTGELFF. The CDR3, as DNA: TGTGCCAGCAGGCCGGGACTAGCGGGGGTGTACACCGGGGAGCTGTTTTTT.

The V gene is TRBV9, the J gene TRBJ2-5, with 8 nucleotides matching TRBD2. V lost 3 bases and J lost 3; bases outside the gene matches: 7. The CDR3 length is 15 residues. Looked up from germline, CDR1 is SGDLS and CDR2 is YYNGEE. The CDR3 nucleotides read TGTGCCAGCAGCGCCCCCGGGACTAGGAAAGAGACCCAGTACTTC. This codes for CASSAPGTRKETQYF.

Regarding this clone: The sample contains more than one DNA sequence encoding this CDR3. The chain links TRBV11-2 to TRBJ2-5; 11 bases are shared with TRBD2. CDR3 length equals 17 residues. The V gene end was trimmed by 1 base and the J gene end by 2 bases; junction bases not matched to a gene: 6. Germline CDR1 and CDR2: SGHAT and FQNNGV. CDR3 nucleotide sequence: TGTGCCAGCAGCTTAGGTCGCCTAGCGGGAGGACAAGAGACCCAGTACTTC. Translating gives CASSLGRLAGGQETQYF. The whole variable domain, remainder taken from reference TRBV11-2 and TRBJ2-5, is EAGVAQSPRYKIIEKRQSVAFWCNPISGHATLYWYQQILGQGPKLLIQFQNNGVVDDSQLPKDRFSAERLKGVDSTLKIQPAKLEDSAVYLCASSLGRLAGGQETQYFGPGTRLLVL.

The chain has TRBV5-1 and TRBJ2-5; D uncertain. Trimming stripped 0 bases from V and 1 base from J, with 10 bases between. Germline CDR1 SGHRS, CDR2 YFSETQ. This CDR3 is 15 amino acids long. CDR3 sequence: CASSLVGKPQETQYF. The CDR3 nucleotides are TGCGCCAGCAGCTTGGTGGGGAAGCCCCAAGAGACCCAGTACTTC.

This clone appeared a few times. The chain employs TRBV19 and TRBJ1-1; no firm D call. The CDR3 extends over 11 amino acids. V lost 8 bases to trimming and J lost 1 base, with 5 bases between them. Germline V gene lookup returns CDR1 LNHDA and CDR2 SQIVND (reference sequence). In DNA form, the CDR3 reads TGTGCCAGTTGTAGGAACACTGAAGCTTTCTTT. This sequence encodes CASCRNTEAFF.